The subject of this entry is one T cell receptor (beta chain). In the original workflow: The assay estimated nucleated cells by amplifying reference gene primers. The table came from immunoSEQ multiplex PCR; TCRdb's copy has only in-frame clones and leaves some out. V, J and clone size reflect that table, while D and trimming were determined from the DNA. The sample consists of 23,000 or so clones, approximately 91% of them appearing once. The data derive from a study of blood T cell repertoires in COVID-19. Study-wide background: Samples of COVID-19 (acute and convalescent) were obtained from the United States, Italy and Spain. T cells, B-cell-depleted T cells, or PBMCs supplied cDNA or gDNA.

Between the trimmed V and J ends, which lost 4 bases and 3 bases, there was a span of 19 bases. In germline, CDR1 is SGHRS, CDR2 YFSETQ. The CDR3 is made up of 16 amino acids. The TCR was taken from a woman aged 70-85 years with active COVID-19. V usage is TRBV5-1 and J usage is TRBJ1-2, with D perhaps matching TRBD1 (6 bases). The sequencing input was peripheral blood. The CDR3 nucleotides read TGCGCCAGCAGCGACCACGTAACACAGGGTGACTATGGCTACACCTTC. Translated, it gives CASSDHVTQGDYGYTF.